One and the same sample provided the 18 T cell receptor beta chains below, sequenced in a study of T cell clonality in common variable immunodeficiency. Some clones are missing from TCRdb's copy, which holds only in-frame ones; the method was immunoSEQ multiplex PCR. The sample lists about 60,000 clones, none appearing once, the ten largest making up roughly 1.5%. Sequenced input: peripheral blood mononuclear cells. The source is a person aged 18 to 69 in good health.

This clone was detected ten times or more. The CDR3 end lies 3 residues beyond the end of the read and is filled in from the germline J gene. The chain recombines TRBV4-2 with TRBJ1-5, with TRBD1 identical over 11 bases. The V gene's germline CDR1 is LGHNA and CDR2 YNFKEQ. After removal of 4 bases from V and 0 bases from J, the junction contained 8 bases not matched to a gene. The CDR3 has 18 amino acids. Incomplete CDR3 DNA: TGTGCCAGCAGCCTGTGGGACAGGGGGGACTATAGCAATCAGCCC. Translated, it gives CASSLWDRGDYSNQP. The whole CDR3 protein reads CASSLWDRGDYSNQPQHF.

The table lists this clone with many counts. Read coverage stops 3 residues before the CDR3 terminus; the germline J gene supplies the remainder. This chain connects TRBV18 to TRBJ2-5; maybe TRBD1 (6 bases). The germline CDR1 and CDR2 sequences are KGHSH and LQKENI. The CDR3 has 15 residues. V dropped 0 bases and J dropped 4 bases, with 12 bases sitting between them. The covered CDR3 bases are TGTGCCAGCTCACCACCGGGGGCACTTGGAGAGACC. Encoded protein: CASSPPGALGET. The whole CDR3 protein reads CASSPPGALGETQYF.

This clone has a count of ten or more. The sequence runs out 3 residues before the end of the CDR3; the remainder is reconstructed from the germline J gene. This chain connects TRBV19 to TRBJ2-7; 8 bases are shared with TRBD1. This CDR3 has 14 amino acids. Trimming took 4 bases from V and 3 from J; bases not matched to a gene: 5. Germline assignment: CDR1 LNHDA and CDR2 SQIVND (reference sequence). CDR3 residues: CASSSRQGIYEQYF. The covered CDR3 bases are TGTGCCAGTAGTAGCCGACAGGGGATCTACGAG.

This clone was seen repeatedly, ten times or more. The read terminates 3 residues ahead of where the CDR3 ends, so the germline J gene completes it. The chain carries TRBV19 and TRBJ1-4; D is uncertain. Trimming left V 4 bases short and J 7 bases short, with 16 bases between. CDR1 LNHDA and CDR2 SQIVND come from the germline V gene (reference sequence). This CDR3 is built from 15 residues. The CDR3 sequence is CASSTGFLRSEKLFF. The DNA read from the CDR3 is TGTGCCAGTAGTACAGGATTTTTGAGGAGTGAAAAA.

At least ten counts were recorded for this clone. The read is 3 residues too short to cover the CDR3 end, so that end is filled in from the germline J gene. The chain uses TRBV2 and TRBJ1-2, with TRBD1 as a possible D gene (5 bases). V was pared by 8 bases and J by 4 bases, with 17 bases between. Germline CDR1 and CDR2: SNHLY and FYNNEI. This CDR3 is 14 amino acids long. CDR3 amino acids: CASGSEQGTYGYTF. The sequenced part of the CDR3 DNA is TGTGCCAGCGGAAGTGAGCAGGGTACCTATGGC. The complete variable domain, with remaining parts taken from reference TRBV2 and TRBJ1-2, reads EPEVTQTPSHQVTQMGQEVILRCVPISNHLYFYWYRQILGQKVEFLVSFYNNEISEKSEIFDDQFSVERPDGSNFTLKIRSTKLEDSAMYFCASGSEQGTYGYTFGSGTRLTVV.

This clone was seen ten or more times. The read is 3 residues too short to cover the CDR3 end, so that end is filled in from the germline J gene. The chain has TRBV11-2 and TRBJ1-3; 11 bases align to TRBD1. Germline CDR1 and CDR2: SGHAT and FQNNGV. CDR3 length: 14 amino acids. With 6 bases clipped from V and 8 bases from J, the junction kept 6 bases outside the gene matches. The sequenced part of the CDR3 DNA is TGTGCCAGCAGGAGCCGGGACAGGGGGGACACC. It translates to CASRSRDRGDT. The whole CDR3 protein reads CASRSRDRGDTIYF.

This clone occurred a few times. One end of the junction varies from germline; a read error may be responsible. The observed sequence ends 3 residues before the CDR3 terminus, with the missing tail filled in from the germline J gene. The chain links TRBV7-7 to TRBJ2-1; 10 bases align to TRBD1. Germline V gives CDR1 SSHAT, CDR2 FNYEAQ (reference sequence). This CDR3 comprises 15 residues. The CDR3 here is CASSLGTGVGNEQFF. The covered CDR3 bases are TGTGCTAGCAGCTTAGGGACAGGGGTGGGCAATGAG.

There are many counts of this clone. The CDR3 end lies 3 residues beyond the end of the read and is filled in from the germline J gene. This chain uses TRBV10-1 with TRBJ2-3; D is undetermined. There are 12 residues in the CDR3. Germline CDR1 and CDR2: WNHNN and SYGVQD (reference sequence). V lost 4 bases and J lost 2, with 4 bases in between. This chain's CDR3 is CASSVNTDTQYF. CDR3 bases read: TGCGCCAGCAGTGTCAACACAGATACG.

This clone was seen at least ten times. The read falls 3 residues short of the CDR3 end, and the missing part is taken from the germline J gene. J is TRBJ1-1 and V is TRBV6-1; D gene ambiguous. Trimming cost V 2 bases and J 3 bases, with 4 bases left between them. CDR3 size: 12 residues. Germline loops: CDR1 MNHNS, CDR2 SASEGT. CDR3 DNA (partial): TGTGCCAGCAGTGAACCTTACACTGAA. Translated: CASSEPYTE. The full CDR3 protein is CASSEPYTEAFF.

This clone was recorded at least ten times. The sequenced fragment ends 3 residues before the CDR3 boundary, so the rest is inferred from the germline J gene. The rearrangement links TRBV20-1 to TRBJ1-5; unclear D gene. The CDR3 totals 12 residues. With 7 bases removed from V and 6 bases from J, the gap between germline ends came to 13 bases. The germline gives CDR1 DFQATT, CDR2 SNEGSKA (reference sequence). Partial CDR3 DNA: TGCAGTGGAAGGGTTGTGGGTCAGCCC. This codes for CSGRVVGQP. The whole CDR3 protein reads CSGRVVGQPQHF.

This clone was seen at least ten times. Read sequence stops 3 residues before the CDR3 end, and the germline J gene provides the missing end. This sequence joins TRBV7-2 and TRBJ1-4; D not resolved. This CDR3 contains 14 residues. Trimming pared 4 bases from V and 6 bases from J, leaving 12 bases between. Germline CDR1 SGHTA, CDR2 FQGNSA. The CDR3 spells CASSSDGLYEKLFF. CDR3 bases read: TGTGCCAGCAGCTCGGATGGACTGTATGAAAAA.

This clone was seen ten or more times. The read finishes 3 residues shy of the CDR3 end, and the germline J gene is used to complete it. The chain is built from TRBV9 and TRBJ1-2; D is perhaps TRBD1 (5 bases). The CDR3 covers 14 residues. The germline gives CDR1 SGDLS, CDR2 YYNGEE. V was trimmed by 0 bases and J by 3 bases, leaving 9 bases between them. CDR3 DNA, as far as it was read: TGTGCCAGCAGCGTAGGTCGGGGGGACTATGGC. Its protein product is CASSVGRGDYG. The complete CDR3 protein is CASSVGRGDYGYTF.

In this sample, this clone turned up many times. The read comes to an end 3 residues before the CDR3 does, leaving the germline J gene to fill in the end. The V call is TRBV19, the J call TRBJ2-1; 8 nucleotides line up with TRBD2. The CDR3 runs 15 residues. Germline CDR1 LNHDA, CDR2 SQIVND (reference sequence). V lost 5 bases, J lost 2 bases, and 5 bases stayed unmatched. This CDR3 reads CASSRTSSTYNEQFF. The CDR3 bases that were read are TGTGCCAGTAGTCGGACTAGCAGCACCTACAATGAG.

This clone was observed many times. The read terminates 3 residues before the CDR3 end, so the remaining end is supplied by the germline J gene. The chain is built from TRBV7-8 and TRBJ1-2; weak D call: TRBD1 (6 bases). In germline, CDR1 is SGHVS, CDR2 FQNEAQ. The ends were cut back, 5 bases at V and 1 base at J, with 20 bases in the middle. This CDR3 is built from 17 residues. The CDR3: CASSALVTGQDNYGYTF. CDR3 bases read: TGTGCCAGCAGCGCGCTAGTAACAGGGCAGGATAACTATGGC.

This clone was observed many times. This CDR3 is CSARALREGATNEKLFF. CDR3 DNA, as far as it was read: TGCAGTGCTAGAGCCCTCAGGGAGGGTGCAACTAATGAAAAA. This chain uses TRBV20-1 with TRBJ1-4; a weak D match, TRBD1 (5 bases). The CDR3 end falls 3 residues outside the read, so it is completed with the germline J gene. This CDR3 is built from 17 residues. V was cut by 1 base and J by 0 bases, with 15 bases left in between. Germline V gene lookup returns CDR1 DFQATT and CDR2 SNEGSKA (reference sequence).

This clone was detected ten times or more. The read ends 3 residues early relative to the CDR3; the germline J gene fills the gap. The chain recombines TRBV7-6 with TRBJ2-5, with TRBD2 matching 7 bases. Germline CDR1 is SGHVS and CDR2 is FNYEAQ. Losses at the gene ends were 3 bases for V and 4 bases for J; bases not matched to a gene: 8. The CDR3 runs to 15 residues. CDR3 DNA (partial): TGTGCCAGCAGCTTGCGCACTAGCGTCCTAGAGACC. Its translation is CASSLRTSVLET. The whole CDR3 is CASSLRTSVLETQYF.

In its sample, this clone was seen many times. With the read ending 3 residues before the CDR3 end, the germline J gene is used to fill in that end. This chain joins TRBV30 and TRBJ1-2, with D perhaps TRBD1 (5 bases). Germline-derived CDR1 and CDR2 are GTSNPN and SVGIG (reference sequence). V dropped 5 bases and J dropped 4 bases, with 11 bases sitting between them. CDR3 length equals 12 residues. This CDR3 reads CAWSVQGYGYTF. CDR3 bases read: TGTGCCTGGTCAGTTCAGGGCTATGGC.

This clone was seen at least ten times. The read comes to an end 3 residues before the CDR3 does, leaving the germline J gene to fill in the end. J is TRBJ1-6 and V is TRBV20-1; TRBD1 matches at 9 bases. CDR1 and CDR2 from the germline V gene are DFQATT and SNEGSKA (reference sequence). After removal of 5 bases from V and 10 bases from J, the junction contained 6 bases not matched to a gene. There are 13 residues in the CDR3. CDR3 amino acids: CSAGTGSGSPLHF. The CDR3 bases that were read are TGCAGTGCTGGGACAGGGTCGGGGTCACCC.